The entry that follows covers one T cell receptor (beta chain) sequence. The data were obtained in a study of technical replicates of blood from a handful of donors. Sequencing was performed with immunoSEQ multiplex PCR; in TCRdb, only in-frame clones are kept and a portion is missing. The sample lists about 69,000 clones; 88% were seen once. V was pared by 5 bases and J by 5 bases, with 4 bases of the junction left unmatched. This CDR3 spans 13 amino acids. Germline V lookup: CDR1 LNHDA, CDR2 SQIVND (reference sequence). Sequencing was carried out using PBMCs. The gene calls are TRBV19 and TRBJ2-5; 8 nucleotides match TRBD1. The sequence derives from a human donor in good health. Some clones in this sample may be carry-over from other donors' samples. CDR3 region: CASSLDRAETQYF. The CDR3 DNA reads as TGTGCCAGTAGTCTGGACAGGGCGGAGACCCAGTACTTC.